There are a few counts of the clone carrying this T cell receptor beta chain. Each CDR3 protein is one row after TCRdb ran MiXCR on the RACE reads. Here the sample spans about 380,000 distinct CDR3 sequences, less than 6.5% being singletons. The data belong to a study of human T cells and chemical hapten exposure. The V gene lost 5 bases and the J gene lost 1 base, with 15 bases spanning the gap. CDR1 SGHAT and CDR2 FQNNGV come from the germline V gene. The CDR3 runs to 15 residues. Time point of the sample: pre-sensitization, week 0. The treatment is: therapeutic diphenylcyclopropenone sensitization with weekly scalp DPC.

The sample was whole blood, taken in connection with sensitization to the hapten diphenylcyclopropenone (DPC). The clonotype comes from a woman between 50 and 59 years old with alopecia areata. Some clones in this sample may be carry-over from other donors' samples. The chain has TRBV11-2 and TRBJ2-7; no clear D gene. CDR3 bases: TGTGCCAGCAGCCGTGTTGTGTCGAATTCCTACGAGCAGTACTTC. Protein product: CASSRVVSNSYEQYF.